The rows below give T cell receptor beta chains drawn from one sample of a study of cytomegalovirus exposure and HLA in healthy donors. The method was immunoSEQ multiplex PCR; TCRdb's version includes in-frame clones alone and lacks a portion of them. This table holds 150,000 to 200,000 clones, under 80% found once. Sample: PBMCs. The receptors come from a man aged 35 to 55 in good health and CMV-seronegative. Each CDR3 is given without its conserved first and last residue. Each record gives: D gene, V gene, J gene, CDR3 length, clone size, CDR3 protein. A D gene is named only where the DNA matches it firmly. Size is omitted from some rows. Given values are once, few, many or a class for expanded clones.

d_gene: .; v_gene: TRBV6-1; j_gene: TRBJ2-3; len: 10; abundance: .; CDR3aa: AGSGLTDTQY
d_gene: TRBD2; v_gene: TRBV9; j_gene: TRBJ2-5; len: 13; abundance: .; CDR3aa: ASSPLSGSQETQY
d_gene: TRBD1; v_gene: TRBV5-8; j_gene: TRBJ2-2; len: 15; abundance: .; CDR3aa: ASSLSIQGATTGELF
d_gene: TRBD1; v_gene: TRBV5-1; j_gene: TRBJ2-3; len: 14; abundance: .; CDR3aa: ASSSLGQGAADTQY
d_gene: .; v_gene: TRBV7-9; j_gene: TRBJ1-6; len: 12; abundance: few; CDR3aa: ASRRDFPDSPLH
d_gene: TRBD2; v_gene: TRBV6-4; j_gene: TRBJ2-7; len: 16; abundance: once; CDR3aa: ASRSALAGGLLYYEQY
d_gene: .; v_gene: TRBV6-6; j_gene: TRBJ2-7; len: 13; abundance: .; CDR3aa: ASLSRDFSSYEQY
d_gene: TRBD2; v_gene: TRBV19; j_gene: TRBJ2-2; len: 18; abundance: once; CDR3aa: ASSSSTGRGLAGVPGELF
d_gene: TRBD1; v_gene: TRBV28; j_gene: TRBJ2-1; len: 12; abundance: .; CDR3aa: ASSSDRGRREQF
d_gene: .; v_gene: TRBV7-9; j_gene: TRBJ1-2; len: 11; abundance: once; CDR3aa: ASSLRGTDGYT
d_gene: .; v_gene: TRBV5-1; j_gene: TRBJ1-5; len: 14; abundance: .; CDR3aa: ASSLKGPGGNQPQH
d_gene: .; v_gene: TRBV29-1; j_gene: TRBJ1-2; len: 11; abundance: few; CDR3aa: SVESGHNYGYT
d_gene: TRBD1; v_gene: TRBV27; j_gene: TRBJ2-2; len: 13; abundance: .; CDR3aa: ASSFRQGLAGELF
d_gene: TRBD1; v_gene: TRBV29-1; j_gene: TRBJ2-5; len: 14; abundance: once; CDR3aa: SAYSAGTGFQETQY
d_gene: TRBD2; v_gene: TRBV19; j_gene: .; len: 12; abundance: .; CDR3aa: ASSRGLANYEQY
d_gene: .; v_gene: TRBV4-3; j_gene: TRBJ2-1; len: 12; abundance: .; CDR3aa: ASSQDSGDFEQF